The 19 T cell receptor beta chains listed next were all sequenced from one sample in a study of early T cells in non-severe SARS-CoV-2 infection (dated by TCRdb to the early 2020s). Library preparation employed 5' RACE. The listed sequencing device is NextSeq 500. The raw public reads went through TCRdb reprocessing: fastp at Q25, MiXCR clone calling, in-frame beta chains kept. Rows are unified per CDR3 protein, each entry keeping the most common DNA and genes. Recorded for this sample are 64,000 or so distinct CDR3 sequences; less than 15% of them occurred a single time. Roughly 4.2% of the sample is held by the ten biggest clonotypes. Input material: whole blood. The receptor source for this set is an adult who was a healthcare worker with PCR-confirmed SARS-CoV-2 infection or an uninfected control (not recorded which).

The V gene is TRBV20-1, the J gene TRBJ1-1; D remains ambiguous. In germline, CDR1 is DFQATT, CDR2 SNEGSKA (reference sequence). This CDR3 spans 13 amino acids. Trimming cost V 0 bases and J 7 bases, with 12 bases left between them. The CDR3 protein is CSARDWTSGEAFF. The CDR3 nucleotides are TGCAGTGCTAGAGATTGGACCTCCGGTGAAGCTTTCTTT.

Of note for this clonotype: This could be a read error, since a much larger clone is one nucleotide away. The rearrangement joins TRBV18 to TRBJ1-3, with D maybe TRBD1 (6 bases). This CDR3 has 16 residues. Per the germline V gene, CDR1 is KGHSH and CDR2 is LQKENI. CDR3 nucleotides: TGTGCCAGCTCACCCCCGAACAGGGCCCTTGGAAACACCATAAATTTT. This translates into CASSPPNRALGNTINF.

This clonotype was detected a few times. This chain connects TRBV29-1 to TRBJ1-2; 8 bases agree with TRBD1. V dropped 4 bases and J dropped 3; count of bases not matched to a gene: 7. Looked up from germline, CDR1 is SQVTM and CDR2 is ANQGSEA. The CDR3 is 14 amino acids. Written as DNA, the CDR3 is TGCAGCGTTGGAGGGACAGGAGGGGACTATGGCTACACCTTC. Translated, it gives CSVGGTGGDYGYTF.

Many counts were recorded for this clonotype. The chain links TRBV5-6 to TRBJ1-5, with D tentatively TRBD1 (5 bases). CDR1 and CDR2 from the germline V gene are SGHDT and YYEEEE. V was shortened by 0 bases and J by 4 bases, with 11 bases between the two germline ends. CDR3 length: 15 residues. The chain's CDR3 is CASSLVPGPNQPQHF. The DNA for the CDR3 is TGTGCCAGCAGCTTGGTGCCAGGGCCGAATCAGCCCCAGCATTTT.

This clonotype appeared many times. The gene calls are TRBV21-1 and TRBJ1-2; TRBD1 is the table's D call, not checked against the DNA. TRBV21-1 is a pseudogene locus. The CDR3 runs to 14 residues. The CDR3: CASMGAGGNYGYTF. Here the CDR3 DNA reads TGTGCCAGCATGGGAGCAGGGGGGAACTATGGCTACACCTTC.

This chain joins TRBV7-9 and TRBJ2-5, with a weak D call TRBD1 (6 bases). Germline V gene lookup returns CDR1 SEHNR and CDR2 FQNEAQ (reference sequence). CDR3 length: 13 amino acids. V lost 5 bases and J lost 4, with 11 bases in between. In DNA form, the CDR3 reads TGTGCCAGCAGCCTACAGGGATTAGAGACCCAGTACTTC. As protein: CASSLQGLETQYF.

This clonotype was detected a few times. Written as DNA, the CDR3 is TGTGCCAGCAGCTCGGGACTAGCGGGGGGCATCGAGCAGTACTTC. It is translated as CASSSGLAGGIEQYF. J is TRBJ2-7 and V is TRBV5-4, with 15 positions matching TRBD2. Germline values: CDR1 SGHNT, CDR2 YYREEE (reference sequence). The CDR3 contains 15 residues. V was clipped by 3 bases and J by 6 bases; unmatched bases: 4.

In its sample, this clonotype was seen many times. V is TRBV5-5 and J is TRBJ2-3, with 7 bases that match TRBD1. V lost 5 bases to trimming and J lost 4 bases; unmatched junction nucleotides: 1. The germline V gene encodes CDR1 SGHKS and CDR2 YYEKEE (reference sequence). The CDR3 has 12 amino acids. CDR3 protein: CASRGQADTQYF. CDR3 coding DNA: TGTGCCAGCAGAGGACAGGCAGATACGCAGTATTTT.

The chain joins TRBV20-1 to TRBJ1-4; D is perhaps TRBD1 (6 bases). Trimming stripped 3 bases from V and 3 bases from J, with 11 bases between. The CDR3 is 14 amino acids. Germline loops: CDR1 DFQATT, CDR2 SNEGSKA (reference sequence). The CDR3 nucleotides are TGCAGTGCTAGCAAAGGGGGGTCTAATGAAAAACTGTTTTTT. Translating it yields CSASKGGSNEKLFF.

The V call is TRBV30, the J call TRBJ2-5; D possibly corresponds to TRBD2 (6 bases). Germline loops: CDR1 GTSNPN, CDR2 SVGIG (reference sequence). This CDR3 is 14 amino acids long. The V gene lost 3 bases and the J gene lost 5 bases, with 16 bases spanning the gap. CDR3 sequence: CAWRRTGGRETQYF. CDR3 nucleotide sequence: TGTGCCTGGAGGAGGACCGGGGGTAGGGAGACCCAGTACTTC.

V usage is TRBV12-3 or TRBV12-4 and J usage is TRBJ2-3; no firm D call. The CDR3 spans 13 residues. Between the trimmed V and J ends, which lost 7 bases and 0 bases, there was a span of 8 bases. CDR3 in amino acids: CASTLGSTDTQYF. CDR3 bases: TGTGCCAGCACCCTCGGGAGCACAGATACGCAGTATTTT.

This clonotype was counted only a few times. The CDR3 sequence: CSVGTGVDTQYF. As DNA, the CDR3 is TGCAGCGTCGGGACAGGGGTAGATACGCAGTATTTT. The genes are TRBV29-1 and TRBJ2-3; 10 bases agree with TRBD1. V was pared by 6 bases and J by 5 bases, with 2 bases of the junction left unmatched. Per the germline V gene, CDR1 is SQVTM and CDR2 is ANQGSEA. The length of the CDR3 is 12 residues.

This clonotype has more than one count but fewer than ten. This chain connects TRBV3-1 to TRBJ2-3, with 9 bases aligning to TRBD2. The CDR3 loop spans 14 amino acids. Per germline, CDR1 LGHDT and CDR2 YNNKEL (reference sequence). J lost 8 bases, V lost 7 bases, and 10 bases had no gene match. The CDR3 is CASKHKERGATQYF. CDR3 DNA sequence: TGTGCCAGCAAACATAAAGAGCGGGGGGCTACGCAGTATTTT.

There are a few counts of this clonotype. The chain has TRBV3-1 and TRBJ1-3; D call uncertain. CDR1 is LGHDT, CDR2 YNNKEL, per germline (reference sequence). The CDR3 length is 13 residues. The ends were cut back, 4 bases at V and 2 bases at J, with 6 bases in the middle. CDR3 coding DNA: TGTGCCAGCAGCCCTCAGGCTGGAAACACCATATATTTT. This gives the protein CASSPQAGNTIYF.

In its sample, this clonotype was seen a few times. V is TRBV2 and J is TRBJ2-5; 12 nucleotides match TRBD1. The V gene end was trimmed by 8 bases and the J gene end by 4 bases; junction bases not matched to a gene: 5. The CDR3 is 14 residues long. CDR1 SNHLY and CDR2 FYNNEI come from the germline V gene. The CDR3 protein is CASAGQGARETQYF. CDR3 sequence (DNA): TGTGCCAGCGCGGGACAGGGGGCGCGAGAGACCCAGTACTTC.

The chain joins TRBV6-5 to TRBJ2-3; 8 bases map to TRBD2. CDR1 is MNHEY, CDR2 SVGAGI, per germline. J was trimmed by 5 bases and V by 6 bases; bases with no gene match: 10. The CDR3 extends over 15 amino acids. CDR3 region: CASRPPGLERDTQYF. Here the CDR3 DNA reads TGTGCCAGCAGGCCCCCGGGACTAGAAAGAGATACGCAGTATTTT.

This chain links TRBV9 with TRBJ1-1, with TRBD1 as a possible D gene (6 bases). Germline V gene sequence: CDR1 SGDLS, CDR2 YYNGEE. The CDR3 is made up of 14 amino acids. Trimming cost V 4 bases and J 4 bases, with 14 bases left between them. CDR3: CASSPPRGPTEAFF. For the CDR3, the DNA is TGTGCCAGCAGCCCACCCCGGGGGCCCACTGAAGCTTTCTTT.

This chain connects TRBV2 to TRBJ1-4; D remains ambiguous. Germline V CDR1 and CDR2: SNHLY, FYNNEI. This CDR3 is 12 amino acids long. Trimming cost V 4 bases and J 3 bases, with 3 bases left between them. The CDR3 sequence is CASSVANEKLFF. The CDR3, as DNA: TGTGCCAGCAGTGTAGCTAATGAAAAACTGTTTTTT.

This clonotype occurred a few times. J is TRBJ2-5 and V is TRBV10-3, with TRBD1 matching 8 bases. Germline V lookup: CDR1 ENHRY, CDR2 SYGVKD. The CDR3 is 13 residues long. J was trimmed by 4 bases and V by 6 bases; bases with no gene match: 4. CDR3 amino acids: CAISDRGRETQYF. CDR3 nucleotide sequence: TGTGCCATCAGCGACAGGGGAAGAGAGACCCAGTACTTC.